Presented here are 23 T cell receptor beta chains from one specimen sequenced in a study of cytomegalovirus exposure and HLA in healthy donors. Primers: 60 Vbeta forward and 13 Jbeta reverse. Measured with immunoSEQ multiplex PCR; TCRdb has only the in-frame clones, and not every one. The data hold roughly 100,000 clones, with 60% to 80% observed a single time. Sequencing was done on a sample of PBMCs. Receptors were obtained from a man aged 25-45 years in good health and CMV-seronegative.

The chain combines TRBV7-2 with TRBJ2-7, with 12 bases identical to TRBD1. The J segment lost 3 bases and the V segment lost 5 bases, leaving 5 bases of the junction unmatched. The germline gives CDR1 SGHTA, CDR2 FQGNSA. This CDR3 contains 15 residues. The CDR3 DNA sequence: TGTGCCAGCAGCCTCGGGACAGGGGGCGGCTACGAGCAGTACTTC. This encodes CASSLGTGGGYEQYF.

This clone was counted between two and nine times. The CDR3 loop reads CASSPRTGGPYGYTF. DNA of the CDR3: TGTGCCAGTAGTCCTCGGACAGGGGGTCCCTATGGCTACACCTTC. The V and J genes are TRBV19 and TRBJ1-2, with 10 bases that match TRBD1. The CDR3 extends over 15 amino acids. CDR1 is LNHDA and CDR2 is SQIVND in the germline V gene (reference sequence). V dropped 5 bases and J dropped 4; count of bases not matched to a gene: 7.

V and J are TRBV7-9 and TRBJ2-2, with 9 bases matching TRBD1. This CDR3 is 15 amino acids long. Germline V gene sequence: CDR1 SEHNR, CDR2 FQNEAQ (reference sequence). The ends lost 5 bases at V and 6 bases at J; junction bases unmatched: 7. The CDR3 reads CASSPGQGRAGELFF. CDR3 DNA: TGTGCCAGCAGCCCGGGACAGGGCCGGGCCGGGGAGCTGTTTTTT.

The CDR3 spells CASSGWTGGTAEAFF. As DNA, the CDR3 is TGTGCCAGCAGTGGTTGGACAGGGGGCACCGCTGAAGCTTTCTTT. The rearrangement links TRBV6-1 to TRBJ1-1, with 11 bases matching TRBD1. V shed 4 bases and J 6 bases; nucleotides not matched to a gene: 7. The CDR3 has 15 residues. In germline, CDR1 is MNHNS, CDR2 SASEGT.

The J gene is TRBJ2-7, the V gene TRBV5-5; 10 nucleotides align to TRBD2. The CDR3 covers 15 residues. J gave up 4 bases and V 0 bases, and 4 bases lay outside the gene matches. CDR1 SGHKS and CDR2 YYEKEE come from the germline V gene (reference sequence). CDR3 in DNA: TGTGCCAGCAGCTTGGGTCCTAGCGGGAGTTACGAGCAGTACTTC. Protein sequence: CASSLGPSGSYEQYF.

The V call is TRBV5-6, the J call TRBJ1-1; TRBD1 agrees at 7 bases. This CDR3 is built from 14 residues. In germline, CDR1 is SGHDT, CDR2 YYEEEE. The junction had 1 base not matched to a gene; V was cut back by 1 base and J by 1 base. CDR3 nucleotides: TGTGCCAGCAGCTTGCCAGGGGGGAACACTGAAGCTTTCTTT. Translated: CASSLPGGNTEAFF.

Points on this clone: Other DNA variants within this sample encode the same CDR3. V and J are TRBV18 and TRBJ2-1; no clear D gene. Trimming removed 6 bases from V and 0 bases from J, with 9 bases in between. The CDR3 sequence is 14 residues long. In germline, CDR1 is KGHSH, CDR2 LQKENI. CDR3 DNA: TGTGCCAGCTCTGGCGGTAGCTCCTACAATGAGCAGTTCTTC. Translated, it gives CASSGGSSYNEQFF.

In this sample, this clone turned up a few times. The gene calls are TRBV6-6 and TRBJ1-2, with 7 positions matching TRBD1. V trimming: 0 bases; J trimming: 10 bases; junction bases outside the gene matches: 2. CDR1 and CDR2 (germline): MNHNY, SVGAGI (reference sequence). The CDR3 runs 12 residues. The CDR3 loop reads CASSYSDRNYTF. Written as DNA, the CDR3 is TGTGCCAGCAGTTACTCGGACAGGAACTACACCTTC.

This clone was seen only a few times. The chain links TRBV13 to TRBJ2-2; 10 bases are a match to TRBD2. There are 16 residues in the CDR3. Germline V gene data show CDR1 as PRHDT and CDR2 as FYEKMQ (reference sequence). J gave up 8 bases and V 5 bases, and 11 bases lay outside the gene matches. The CDR3 reads CASSPGLAGVGGELFF. The CDR3 bases are TGTGCCAGCAGCCCCGGGCTAGCGGGAGTAGGAGGGGAGCTGTTTTTT.

The rearrangement joins TRBV9 to TRBJ2-5, with TRBD2 identical over 7 bases. The trim removed 3 bases at V and 5 bases at J, leaving 13 bases unmatched. This CDR3 spans 16 amino acids. The germline V gene has CDR1 SGDLS and CDR2 YYNGEE. The CDR3 nucleotides read TGTGCCAGCAGCGGGGGTGGCGGGAGTTACGGGGAGACCCAGTACTTC. This sequence encodes CASSGGGGSYGETQYF.

This clone appeared a few times. V gene TRBV11-3 combines with J gene TRBJ1-1; tentatively, D is TRBD1 (6 bases). The CDR3 length is 14 residues. Germline CDR1 reads SGHNT; CDR2 reads YENEEA. Trimming took off 0 bases at V and 4 bases at J, with 9 bases between the two ends. DNA of the CDR3: TGTGCCAGCAGCTTAGAAGGGGGTAGCACTGAAGCTTTCTTT. Its translation: CASSLEGGSTEAFF.

The rearrangement joins TRBV28 to TRBJ2-7, with D possibly being TRBD1 (6 bases). The CDR3 is 15 amino acids. Trimming took 4 bases from V and 3 from J, leaving 16 bases between them. Germline loops: CDR1 MDHEN, CDR2 SYDVKM. The CDR3 DNA reads TGTGCCAGCAGTTCCCTGGACAGATCAAACTACGAGCAGTACTTC. The encoded protein is CASSSLDRSNYEQYF.

This clone was counted only a few times. The chain links TRBV29-1 to TRBJ2-3; 8 bases are a match to TRBD2. The CDR3 is 14 amino acids. The J segment lost 2 bases and the V segment lost 4 bases, leaving 5 bases of the junction unmatched. The V gene's germline CDR1 is SQVTM and CDR2 ANQGSEA. CDR3 region: CSVGTSGTTDTQYF. CDR3 nucleotides: TGCAGCGTTGGAACTAGCGGAACCACAGATACGCAGTATTTT.

The chain combines TRBV2 with TRBJ2-1, with 7 bases lining up with TRBD2. This CDR3 comprises 16 residues. Germline V gives CDR1 SNHLY, CDR2 FYNNEI. With 2 bases clipped from V and 0 bases from J, the junction kept 4 bases outside the gene matches. The CDR3 reads CASSEIQRGSYNEQFF. CDR3 coding DNA: TGTGCCAGCAGTGAAATTCAGCGGGGCTCCTACAATGAGCAGTTCTTC.

In its sample, this clone was seen a few times. The CDR3 DNA follows: TGTGCCAGCAGCTTAGTGGGCCGTCGCGGGGACACCGGGGAGCTGTTTTTT. Amino acid sequence: CASSLVGRRGDTGELFF. This sequence joins TRBV7-6 and TRBJ2-2, with D perhaps TRBD2 (6 bases). Looked up from germline, CDR1 is SGHVS and CDR2 is FNYEAQ. The CDR3 runs 17 residues. Trimming removed 1 base from V and 3 bases from J, with 15 bases in between.

The CDR3: CASRASTNTEAFF. CDR3 sequence (DNA): TGTGCCAGCAGGGCTAGCACGAACACTGAAGCTTTCTTT. This chain uses TRBV6-4 with TRBJ1-1; D remains unclear. Germline V lookup: CDR1 MRHNA, CDR2 SNTAGT. The CDR3 loop spans 13 amino acids. V lost 6 bases, J lost 1 base, and 9 bases lay in between.

The V gene is TRBV19, the J gene TRBJ1-5; possible D gene TRBD1, 6 bases. This CDR3 is 14 amino acids long. The germline gives CDR1 LNHDA, CDR2 SQIVND (reference sequence). V was cut by 3 bases and J by 3 bases, with 9 bases left in between. CDR3 loop: CASSIGQNNQPQHF. In DNA form, the CDR3 reads TGTGCCAGTAGTATCGGACAGAACAATCAGCCCCAGCATTTT. The whole variable domain, remainder taken from reference TRBV19 and TRBJ1-5, is DGGITQSPKYLFRKEGQNVTLSCEQNLNHDAMYWYRQDPGQGLRLIYYSQIVNDFQKGDIAEGYSVSREKKESFPLTVTSAQKNPTAFYLCASSIGQNNQPQHFGDGTRLSIL.

The gene calls are TRBV4-3 and TRBJ1-3; D call uncertain. V lost 0 bases and J lost 0, with 12 bases in between. This CDR3 is 17 amino acids long. Germline loops: CDR1 LGHNA, CDR2 YSLEER. This chain's CDR3 is CASSQDPPSVSGNTIYF. As DNA, the CDR3 is TGCGCCAGCAGCCAAGATCCCCCTTCAGTCTCTGGAAACACCATATATTTT.

J is TRBJ1-6 and V is TRBV7-6; no firm D call. This CDR3 is 14 amino acids long. Germline V gene sequence: CDR1 SGHVS, CDR2 FNYEAQ. The V end was cut by 1 base, the J end by 7 bases, with 8 bases between. The CDR3 DNA sequence: TGTGCCAGCAGCTTAGGGGCTTTGAATTCACCCCTCCACTTT. Residues: CASSLGALNSPLHF.

The chain links TRBV12-5 to TRBJ1-1, with TRBD1 identical over 8 bases. Looked up from germline, CDR1 is LGHNT and CDR2 is FRNRAP. The CDR3 covers 15 residues. After removal of 5 bases from V and 4 bases from J, the junction contained 9 bases not matched to a gene. CDR3: CASGADRVFGTEAFF. CDR3 coding DNA: TGTGCTAGTGGTGCGGACAGGGTGTTTGGCACTGAAGCTTTCTTT.

The gene calls are TRBV4-2 and TRBJ2-3; possibly TRBD2 for D (6 bases). Trimming removed 4 bases from V and 4 bases from J, with 12 bases in between. CDR1 is LGHNA and CDR2 is YNFKEQ in the germline V gene. The CDR3 sequence is 14 residues long. CDR3 residues: CASSPAGTSDTQYF. The CDR3 DNA reads TGTGCCAGCAGCCCCGCGGGAACCTCAGATACGCAGTATTTT.

V is TRBV6-6 and J is TRBJ2-5; D possibly corresponds to TRBD1 (6 bases). Trimming removed 5 bases from V and 5 bases from J, with 12 bases in between. This CDR3 has 13 amino acids. Germline V gene lookup returns CDR1 MNHNY and CDR2 SVGAGI (reference sequence). Here the CDR3 DNA reads TGTGCCAGCAGTCGCGGCCAGGGGGAGACCCAGTACTTC. Its protein is CASSRGQGETQYF.

This chain uses TRBV7-6 with TRBJ2-7; 10 positions agree with TRBD2. Trimming removed 6 bases from V and 5 bases from J; junction bases left unmatched: 13. The CDR3 contains 16 residues. Per the germline V gene, CDR1 is SGHVS and CDR2 is FNYEAQ. This CDR3 reads CASSSHPSGSLNEQYF. CDR3 sequence (DNA): TGTGCCAGCAGTTCCCATCCTAGCGGGAGTTTAAACGAGCAGTACTTC.